This T cell receptor (beta chain) originates from a study of blood T cells in healthy people across ages. The length of the CDR3 is 14 residues. The germline V gene encodes CDR1 SGHNT and CDR2 YENEEA. PBMCs were isolated at a quantity of at least 6.5 million per sample. As regards this clonotype: What it recognizes is unknown.

Notes on the study in general: Higher diversity and more naive CD4+ cells were features of long-lived donors, compared to aged donors. In older individuals, TCR beta diversity per million T cells was lower, falling roughly linearly with age.

Sample-barcoded 5' priming and a J-beta primer mix drove a second PCR of about 6 to 12 cycles. In TCRdb, the 5' RACE reads were re-called with MiXCR into one record per CDR3 protein. Among roughly 730,000 distinct CDR3 sequences listed, around 50% were seen once. Sequencing was performed on blood. This TCR was sampled from a man aged 40-55 years in good health. The chain employs TRBV11-3 and TRBJ2-4, with 7 bases that match TRBD1. TRBJ2-7 matches the DNA end more closely, so the J call is doubtful. The CDR3 is CASSSTGDLYEQYF. The CDR3 bases are TGTGCCAGCAGCTCAACAGGGGACCTCTACGAGCAGTACTTC.